The 31 T cell receptor beta chains in this list originate from one sample, sequenced in a study of T cell repertoires in cytomegalovirus infection. TCRdb processed the reads anew with MiXCR; each CDR3 protein has one entry. Of around 450,000 distinct CDR3 sequences in the sample, roughly a third were seen once. The sequencing input was PBMCs. Receptors were obtained from a human donor in good health (CMV status not recorded). Some clones in this sample may be carry-over from other donors' samples.

This clonotype was counted only a few times. J is TRBJ2-5 and V is TRBV7-2; D not certain. The CDR3 sequence is 15 residues long. Germline V gene data show CDR1 as SGHTA and CDR2 as FQGNSA. V lost 0 bases and J 2 bases, leaving 10 bases between the germline ends. CDR3 region: CASSLALTKQETQYF. The CDR3 DNA reads as TGTGCCAGCAGCTTAGCGCTTACAAAACAAGAGACCCAGTACTTC.

This clonotype appeared a few times. The V and J genes are TRBV7-6 and TRBJ1-1; D unresolved. The CDR3 is 17 amino acids. Trimming shortened V by 5 bases and J by 0 bases, and 19 bases separated the two germline ends. Germline V gene lookup returns CDR1 SGHVS and CDR2 FNYEAQ. CDR3 DNA: TGTGCCAGCAGCCCTCCCGGGGTGCGGGCGGTGAACACTGAAGCTTTCTTT. Translated: CASSPPGVRAVNTEAFF.

This clonotype has more than one count but fewer than ten. V usage is TRBV6-4 and J usage is TRBJ1-1, with D possibly TRBD1 on 6 matching bases. With 7 bases removed from V and 3 bases from J, the gap between germline ends came to 18 bases. CDR3 length: 15 amino acids. Germline V lookup: CDR1 MRHNA, CDR2 SNTAGT. The CDR3 nucleotides are TGTGCCAGCAAAAGGGAGGGGGGCGCGTACACTGAAGCTTTCTTT. This codes for CASKREGGAYTEAFF.

V usage is TRBV7-8 and J usage is TRBJ2-7; 7 positions match TRBD1. Unmatched junction bases numbered 8, after V lost 2 bases and J lost 1 base. The CDR3 is made up of 16 amino acids. The V gene's germline CDR1 is SGHVS and CDR2 FQNEAQ. The CDR3 here is CASSLIQGTRSYEQYF. In DNA, the CDR3 is TGTGCCAGCAGCTTAATACAGGGGACGCGTTCCTACGAGCAGTACTTC.

This clonotype has just a few counts. The rearrangement uses TRBV27 and TRBJ2-7; maybe TRBD1 (5 bases). The V gene's germline CDR1 is MNHEY and CDR2 SMNVEV (reference sequence). The CDR3 sequence is 14 residues long. Trimming pared 2 bases from V and 2 bases from J, leaving 10 bases between. The CDR3 protein is CASSLQGPTYEQYF. CDR3 sequence (DNA): TGTGCCAGCAGTTTACAGGGCCCAACCTACGAGCAGTACTTC.

This chain joins TRBV18 and TRBJ1-1, with 11 bases aligning to TRBD1. Germline V gives CDR1 KGHSH, CDR2 LQKENI. There are 16 residues in the CDR3. V trimming: 2 bases; J trimming: 1 base; junction bases outside the gene matches: 3. Here the CDR3 reads CASSPGTGGENTEAFF. The DNA of the CDR3 is TGTGCCAGCTCACCAGGGACAGGGGGGGAGAACACTGAAGCTTTCTTT.

This rearrangement joins TRBV29-1 to TRBJ1-2; maybe TRBD1 (6 bases). This CDR3 has 14 residues. Trimming removed 4 bases at V and 0 bases at J, with 12 bases between. Germline CDR1 is SQVTM and CDR2 is ANQGSEA. The CDR3, as DNA: TGCAGCGTTGCAGCCGGGACAACTAACTATGGCTACACCTTC. This encodes CSVAAGTTNYGYTF.

The chain carries TRBV30 and TRBJ1-2; 7 bases are shared with TRBD1. V was clipped by 2 bases and J by 0 bases; unmatched bases: 12. Germline V gene sequence: CDR1 GTSNPN, CDR2 SVGIG (reference sequence). The CDR3 covers 17 residues. CDR3 in amino acids: CAWSKLKTGPSNYGYTF. In nucleotides, the CDR3 is TGTGCCTGGAGTAAACTCAAGACAGGGCCTTCTAACTATGGCTACACCTTC.

Only a few counts were recorded for this clonotype. The rearrangement joins TRBV7-6 to TRBJ2-2; D is undetermined. The germline gives CDR1 SGHVS, CDR2 FNYEAQ. There are 14 residues in the CDR3. V lost 4 bases and J 3 bases, leaving 9 bases between the germline ends. The CDR3 loop reads CASSSSLHTGELFF. The CDR3 DNA is TGTGCCAGCAGCTCTTCCCTCCACACCGGGGAGCTGTTTTTT. Full variable domain (missing parts from reference TRBV7-6 and TRBJ2-2): GAGVSQSPRYKVTKRGQDVALRCDPISGHVSLYWYRQALGQGPEFLTYFNYEAQQDKSGLPNDRFSAERPEGSISTLTIQRTEQRDSAMYRCASSSSLHTGELFFGEGSRLTVL.

This chain uses TRBV20-1 with TRBJ2-3; TRBD2 matches 13 bases. Germline lookup yields CDR1 DFQATT and CDR2 SNEGSKA (reference sequence). V gave up 4 bases and J gave up 2 bases; unmatched junction bases: 3. CDR3 length equals 15 residues. CDR3 region: CSATGLAGVTDTQYF. The CDR3 DNA reads as TGCAGTGCTACCGGACTAGCGGGGGTCACAGATACGCAGTATTTT.

Notes on this clonotype: Mismatch with germline at one junction end may stem from a read error. The chain uses TRBV7-8 and TRBJ1-6, with 9 bases that match TRBD1. Looked up from germline, CDR1 is SGHVS and CDR2 is FQNEAQ. This CDR3 is built from 14 residues. CDR3 DNA sequence: TGTGCCAGCAGGAAGGACAGGGGAGTGACACCCCTCCACTGG. It codes for CASRKDRGVTPLHW.

A few counts support this clonotype. The chain has TRBV18 and TRBJ1-2; 11 nucleotides align to TRBD1. The ends lost 1 base at V and 3 bases at J; junction bases unmatched: 1. This CDR3 has 15 residues. Germline CDR1 is KGHSH and CDR2 is LQKENI. The CDR3 DNA is TGTGCCAGCTCACCACGGACAGGGGGCGACTATGGCTACACCTTC. This codes for CASSPRTGGDYGYTF. Based on the CDR3 plus reference TRBV18 and TRBJ1-2, the full variable domain is NAGVMQNPRHLVRRRGQEARLRCSPMKGHSHVYWYRQLPEEGLKFMVYLQKENIIDESGMPKERFSAEFPKEGPSILRIQQVVRGDSAAYFCASSPRTGGDYGYTFGSGTRLTVV.

The gene calls are TRBV20-1 and TRBJ1-1, with D perhaps matching TRBD1 (6 bases). Trimming removed 6 bases at V and 1 base at J, with 15 bases between. The CDR3 covers 14 residues. CDR1 is DFQATT and CDR2 is SNEGSKA in the germline V gene (reference sequence). The CDR3 is CSARQALGNTEAFF. In DNA, the CDR3 is TGCAGTGCCAGACAGGCCTTAGGGAACACTGAAGCTTTCTTT.

This clonotype was observed a handful of times. This chain connects TRBV7-8 to TRBJ2-5; no definite D call. There are 15 residues in the CDR3. Trimming left V 5 bases short and J 2 bases short, with 15 bases between. Germline V gene data show CDR1 as SGHVS and CDR2 as FQNEAQ. This CDR3 is CASSPRAGFQETQYF. CDR3 coding DNA: TGTGCCAGCAGCCCCCGAGCAGGATTTCAAGAGACCCAGTACTTC.

This clonotype was seen ten or more times. V usage is TRBV4-2 and J usage is TRBJ2-7, with D possibly called TRBD1 or TRBD2 (6 bases each). The CDR3 length is 14 residues. The germline gives CDR1 LGHNA, CDR2 YNFKEQ. V lost 5 bases to trimming and J lost 5 bases, with 16 bases between them. DNA for the CDR3: TGTGCCAGCAGCAGAGGAAGGGGGGTCAACGAGCAGTACTTC. Translation: CASSRGRGVNEQYF.

This clonotype was seen a few times. The genes are TRBV12-3 or TRBV12-4 and TRBJ2-7; D not certain. With 5 bases removed from V and 6 bases from J, the gap between germline ends came to 11 bases. CDR3 size: 12 residues. In nucleotides, the CDR3 is TGTGCCAGCAGTCCCGGTGTGGCCGAGCAGTACTTC. The encoded protein is CASSPGVAEQYF.

Many counts were recorded for this clonotype. The J gene is TRBJ2-3, the V gene TRBV7-6; TRBD2 aligns across 8 bases. In germline, CDR1 is SGHVS, CDR2 FNYEAQ. This CDR3 comprises 18 residues. V was pared by 0 bases and J by 5 bases, with 13 bases of the junction left unmatched. This CDR3 is CASSLAGAGGAGGDTQYF. CDR3 nucleotide sequence: TGTGCCAGCAGCTTAGCGGGAGCCGGGGGGGCCGGAGGAGATACGCAGTATTTT.

This sequence joins TRBV20-1 and TRBJ2-7; TRBD1 or TRBD2 may be the D gene (5 bases each). Germline V gene lookup returns CDR1 DFQATT and CDR2 SNEGSKA (reference sequence). Between the trimmed V and J ends, which lost 5 bases and 4 bases, there was a span of 18 bases. The CDR3 has 14 amino acids. The CDR3 nucleotides are TGCAGTGCTCCCGGGACGAAACGGGTATACGAGCAGTACTTC. This codes for CSAPGTKRVYEQYF.

This clonotype was counted only a few times. The chain combines TRBV5-5 with TRBJ2-7, with D possibly TRBD2 on 6 matching bases. The V gene's germline CDR1 is SGHKS and CDR2 YYEKEE (reference sequence). The CDR3 has 16 amino acids. The germline V and J ends were trimmed by 2 bases and 2 bases, with 17 bases remaining between them. The DNA of the CDR3 is TGTGCCAGCAGCTTTGTGGGGGGAACGGTCCCCTACGAGCAGTACTTC. Amino acids: CASSFVGGTVPYEQYF.

V is TRBV6-2 or TRBV6-3 and J is TRBJ2-7; D is ambiguous. CDR3 size: 13 residues. Germline V gives CDR1 MNHEY, CDR2 SVGEGT. V lost 2 bases, J lost 3 bases, and 8 bases lay in between. CDR3 nucleotides: TGTGCCAGCAGTTACCGCGGAGTCTACGAGCAGTACTTC. Protein product: CASSYRGVYEQYF.

Notes on this clonotype: A much larger clonotype is one base distant, so this may be a read error. V is TRBV7-9 and J is TRBJ1-2; D gene ambiguous. This CDR3 has 15 amino acids. Per the germline V gene, CDR1 is SEHNR and CDR2 is FQNEAQ (reference sequence). CDR3 loop: CASSSDRSSSYGYPF. DNA of the CDR3: TGTGCCAGCAGCTCCGACCGATCGTCGTCGTATGGCTACCCCTTC. Based on the CDR3 plus reference TRBV7-9 and TRBJ1-2, the full variable domain is DTGVSQNPRHKITKRGQNVTFRCDPISEHNRLYWYRQTLGQGPEFLTYFQNEAQLEKSRLLSDRFSAERPKGSFSTLEIQRTEQGDSAMYLCASSSDRSSSYGYPFGSGTRLTVV.

This clonotype has a single count. The rearrangement joins TRBV7-9 to TRBJ2-7; D is undetermined. The CDR3 is made up of 15 amino acids. Germline assignment: CDR1 SEHNR and CDR2 FQNEAQ (reference sequence). Trimming shortened V by 8 bases and J by 0 bases, and 17 bases separated the two germline ends. CDR3 amino acids: CASRPTQSASYEQYF. The CDR3, as DNA: TGTGCCAGCCGCCCTACACAATCGGCCTCCTACGAGCAGTACTTC.

This clonotype showed up just a few times. The chain has TRBV7-6 and TRBJ2-7, with D possibly matching TRBD2 (7 bases). Trimming removed 5 bases from V and 5 bases from J, with 13 bases in between. This CDR3 comprises 13 residues. The germline gives CDR1 SGHVS, CDR2 FNYEAQ. CDR3 DNA sequence: TGTGCCAGCAGCCGACGGGGGGCAGACGAGCAGTACTTC. Residues: CASSRRGADEQYF. Full variable domain (remainder filled in from reference TRBV7-6 and TRBJ2-7): GAGVSQSPRYKVTKRGQDVALRCDPISGHVSLYWYRQALGQGPEFLTYFNYEAQQDKSGLPNDRFSAERPEGSISTLTIQRTEQRDSAMYRCASSRRGADEQYFGPGTRLTVT.

The chain recombines TRBV14 with TRBJ2-3; no clear D gene. Per the germline V gene, CDR1 is SGHDN and CDR2 is FVKESK. Trimming removed 1 base from V and 3 bases from J, with 20 bases in between. The CDR3 covers 18 residues. The chain's CDR3 is CASSQVETVKSPTDTQYF. In DNA, the CDR3 is TGTGCCAGCAGCCAAGTTGAGACCGTGAAGTCTCCAACAGATACGCAGTATTTT.

This clonotype appeared a few times. The CDR3 DNA reads as TGTGCCAGCAGCCACGGACAGGTTGGGGCCAACGTCCTGACTTTC. Translating gives CASSHGQVGANVLTF. V is TRBV14 and J is TRBJ2-6; TRBD1 aligns across 7 bases. This CDR3 contains 15 residues. Germline V gene sequence: CDR1 SGHDN, CDR2 FVKESK. J was trimmed by 3 bases and V by 3 bases; bases with no gene match: 2.

On this clonotype: At one boundary the junction diverges from the germline segment, which might be a read error. This chain uses TRBV2 with TRBJ2-1; D may be TRBD1 (5 bases). The CDR3 is 14 amino acids. Germline CDR1 SNHLY, CDR2 FYNNEI. CDR3 residues: CVSSRDSQVNEQFF. CDR3 bases: TGTGTCAGCAGCCGAGACAGCCAAGTCAATGAGCAGTTCTTC.

Points on this clonotype: One junction end does not reproduce the germline sequence, and a read error may be involved. The genes are TRBV6-2 or TRBV6-3 and TRBJ2-4, with TRBD1 as a possible D gene (6 bases). This CDR3 is 17 amino acids long. Germline values: CDR1 MNHEY, CDR2 SVGEGT. This chain's CDR3 is CASSTKPQGLAKNSQYF. CDR3 DNA: TGTGCCAGCAGTACTAAACCCCAGGGGCTAGCCAAAAACAGTCAGTACTTC.

In the case of this clonotype: Because it lacks the conserved phenylalanine or tryptophan at the end, this CDR3 is likely a read error. The chain combines TRBV7-8 with TRBJ2-1, with 8 bases that match TRBD2. Trimming took 5 bases from V and 9 from J; bases not matched to a gene: 15. CDR3 size: 16 residues. Germline CDR1 and CDR2: SGHVS and FQNEAQ. CDR3 in amino acids: CASSVPTGGPFSEQFL. CDR3 DNA: TGTGCCAGCAGCGTCCCAACGGGGGGGCCCTTTAGTGAGCAGTTCTTA.

V gene TRBV7-9 combines with J gene TRBJ2-7; perhaps TRBD2 as D (6 bases). Germline-derived CDR1 and CDR2 are SEHNR and FQNEAQ (reference sequence). Trimming shortened V by 5 bases and J by 2 bases, and 19 bases separated the two germline ends. The CDR3 is 16 residues long. In DNA form, the CDR3 reads TGTGCCAGCAGCCCTCGTTGGGGACTCAACCCCTACGAGCAGTACTTC. Its translation is CASSPRWGLNPYEQYF.

Note on this clonotype: A much larger clone lies one base from this, so it may be a read error. The conserved closing phenylalanine or tryptophan is absent in this CDR3, likely reflecting a read error. The chain carries TRBV7-2 and TRBJ2-5; D gene ambiguous. V lost 2 bases and J lost 3, with 7 bases in between. The CDR3 runs 13 residues. Germline CDR1 SGHTA, CDR2 FQGNSA. CDR3 sequence: CASSLNPKETQYL. The CDR3 DNA reads as TGTGCCAGCAGCTTAAATCCAAAAGAGACCCAGTACTTA.

This clonotype was seen a handful of times. The chain joins TRBV11-3 to TRBJ2-6; a weak D match, TRBD1 (5 bases). The CDR3 totals 15 residues. V lost 1 base to trimming and J lost 2 bases, with 6 bases between them. CDR1 and CDR2 from the germline V gene are SGHNT and YENEEA. CDR3 region: CASSLATAGANVLTF. The CDR3 DNA sequence: TGTGCCAGCAGCTTAGCGACAGCTGGGGCCAACGTCCTGACTTTC.